A selection of T cell receptor beta chains follows, all from one sample in a study of vaccination and CD4 T cells after COVID-19. MiXCR was run by TCRdb on the PCR reads, yielding one entry per CDR3 protein. The data contain around 37,000 distinct CDR3 sequences, 36% of them seen just once; the ten biggest clones take up roughly 5.9%. The material was CD4+ T cells from blood, obtained about 7 months after SARS-CoV-2 vaccination. Receptors were obtained from a human donor who had recovered from COVID-19. Both conserved end residues are part of each CDR3. The D gene is left open where the match is weak. Some rows have no size entry. The others give once, few or many, or a class for an expanded clone.

V gene	J gene	clone size	D gene	CDR3 DNA	CDR3 protein
TRBV20-1	TRBJ2-3	-	-	TGCAGTGCTAGCGGACAGCAAGGGTTGACGCAGTATTTT	CSASGQQGLTQYF
TRBV6-5	TRBJ2-1	-	-	TGTGCCAGCAGTTACGACGGCGGGAATGAGCAGTTCTTC	CASSYDGGNEQFF
TRBV19	TRBJ1-6	-	TRBD1	TGTGCCAGTGCTCCGACAGGGGGAAATTCACCCCTCCACTTT	CASAPTGGNSPLHF
TRBV20-1	TRBJ2-3	-	-	TGCAGTGCTAGAGAAGGGGGTTCCACAGATACGCAGTATTTT	CSAREGGSTDTQYF
TRBV19	TRBJ2-7	-	-	TGTGCCAGTAGTTCCCTTGACTCTCACGAGCAGTACTTC	CASSSLDSHEQYF
TRBV5-4	TRBJ2-5	-	TRBD2	TGTGCCAGCACAGGGGGACTAGCGGGAGAGACCCAGTACTTC	CASTGGLAGETQYF
TRBV20-1	TRBJ2-3	few	-	TGCAGTGCTAGAGTTCCTAGCCGAATTAAAGATACGCAGTATTTT	CSARVPSRIKDTQYF
TRBV27	TRBJ2-7	-	-	TGTGCCAGCAGTTTAAGTTCAGGGACCGTCTCTAAGCAGTACTTC	CASSLSSGTVSKQYF
TRBV6-5	TRBJ2-3	-	-	TGTGCCAGCAGTTACGGCGGCACAAAGCGGGATACGCAGTATTTT	CASSYGGTKRDTQYF
TRBV5-4	TRBJ1-2	-	-	TGTGCCAGCAGCCCGACGGGCGGGACCGCGGATGGCTACACCTTC	CASSPTGGTADGYTF
TRBV27	TRBJ2-5	few	TRBD2	TGTGCCAGCAGTTTATACAGCGGGAGGAGTCAAGAGACCCAGTACTTC	CASSLYSGRSQETQYF
TRBV20-1	TRBJ1-5	few	-	TGCAGTGCTAGGGAGGCTCAGCCCCAGCATTTT	CSAREAQPQHF
TRBV20-1	TRBJ2-1	-	TRBD1	TGCAGTGCTGCCCGGGACAGGGCAAGCAATGAGCAGTTCTTC	CSAARDRASNEQFF
TRBV6-1	TRBJ2-2	-	TRBD2	TGTGCCAGTTCTCTAGCGGGAGGGAACACCGGGGAGCTGTTTTTT	CASSLAGGNTGELFF
TRBV6-5	TRBJ1-6	few	-	TGTGCCAGCAGTTACGACGGGGGGTCCTATAATTCACCCCTCCACTTT	CASSYDGGSYNSPLHF
TRBV20-1	TRBJ2-7	few	-	TGCAGCCCATCCCGGAGCGGCCTATACGAGCAGTACTTC	CSPSRSGLYEQYF
TRBV28	TRBJ2-3	-	TRBD1	TGTGCCAGCAGTTTGGCAGGGGGCCGGGATACGCAGTATTTT	CASSLAGGRDTQYF
TRBV7-9	TRBJ2-5	-	-	TGTGCCAGCAGCTTAGGTGACCAGGGAAAGAGGTATACGGAGACCCAGTACTTC	CASSLGDQGKRYTETQYF
TRBV4-1	TRBJ2-7	-	TRBD1	TGCGCCAGCAGCCAACTGACAGGGCCCAACTACGAGCAGTACTTC	CASSQLTGPNYEQYF
TRBV20-1	TRBJ2-2	few	TRBD2	TGCAGTGCTAGCTATCCCGTGACTAGCGGGAGGAGGCACGGGGAGCTGTTTTTT	CSASYPVTSGRRHGELFF
TRBV7-9	TRBJ1-3	-	-	TGTGCCAGCAGCCAGTCGGCTGGAAACACCATATATTTT	CASSQSAGNTIYF
TRBV7-6	TRBJ2-1	once	TRBD2	TGTGCCAGCAGCTTAGCCACCGGGACTAGCGGGAGGGTATCCTACAATGAGCAGTTCTTC	CASSLATGTSGRVSYNEQFF
TRBV20-1	TRBJ2-7	-	-	TGCAGTGCTAGAGACCTTACAGGGTACGAGCAGTACTTC	CSARDLTGYEQYF
TRBV6-1	TRBJ2-7	few	-	TGTGCCAGCAGAGCCCCGGGGGCCTCCTACGAGCAGTACTTC	CASRAPGASYEQYF
TRBV6-5	TRBJ1-1	-	-	TGTGCCAGCAGTTACGGAGGGACGAACACTGAAGCTTTCTTT	CASSYGGTNTEAFF
TRBV2	TRBJ2-2	-	TRBD2	TGTGCCAGCAGGTGGCTAGCGGGAACCGGGGAGCTGTTTTTT	CASRWLAGTGELFF
TRBV6-5	TRBJ1-1	-	TRBD1	TGTGCCAGCAGTTACACACAGGGGACTGAAGCTTTCTTT	CASSYTQGTEAFF
TRBV28	TRBJ1-5	few	-	TGTGCCAGCAGTTTCGGTACAAGCAATCAGCCCCAGCATTTT	CASSFGTSNQPQHF
TRBV10-3	TRBJ2-7	few	-	TGTGCCACAGCGGGCAGCTCCTACGAGCAGTACTTC	CATAGSSYEQYF
TRBV7-3	TRBJ2-1	-	-	TGTGCCAGCAGCGCCCTGGGAGCTAGCTATTATGAGCAGTTCTTC	CASSALGASYYEQFF
TRBV28	TRBJ1-5	-	-	TGTGCCAGCAGCCCAGACAGAGATCAGCCCCAGCATTTT	CASSPDRDQPQHF
TRBV7-9	TRBJ2-1	-	-	TGTGCCAGCAGCCTTAGTGCGAATGAGCAGTTCTTC	CASSLSANEQFF
TRBV7-9	TRBJ2-3	-	TRBD2	TGTGCCAGCAGCCCTCGGACTAGCGGGAGTGATACGCAGTATTTT	CASSPRTSGSDTQYF
TRBV20-1	TRBJ2-5	-	-	TGCAGTGCTAGGGTATACGAGACCCAGTACTTC	CSARVYETQYF
TRBV27	TRBJ2-3	-	TRBD1	TGTGCCAGCAGGGAGACAGGGGACACAGATACGCAGTATTTT	CASRETGDTDTQYF
TRBV7-6	TRBJ2-1	-	TRBD2	TGTGCCAGCAGCTGGGGACTAGCGGGAAGGAGTGAGCAGTTCTTC	CASSWGLAGRSEQFF
TRBV10-2	TRBJ2-7	-	-	TGCGCCAGCAGCAATAGCCGGGAGCAGTACTTC	CASSNSREQYF
TRBV19	TRBJ2-5	once	TRBD2	TGTGCCAGTAGGACTAGCGGGGGGCAAGAGACCCAGTACTTC	CASRTSGGQETQYF
TRBV19	TRBJ2-2	-	-	TGTGCCAGTAGCGTAATCCGCGGGACTCCGCCCGGGGAGCTGTTTTTT	CASSVIRGTPPGELFF
TRBV27	TRBJ1-4	-	TRBD1	TGTGCCAGCAGTGGGACAGGGGGCAGGGAAAAACTGTTTTTT	CASSGTGGREKLFF
TRBV7-9	TRBJ1-1	few	-	TGTGCCAGCAGCTTAAGCCAGGGGTATGGTACTGAAGCTTTCTTT	CASSLSQGYGTEAFF
TRBV20-1	TRBJ2-1	-	TRBD1	TGCAGTGCTAGAACCGGGACAGGGGTCTACAATGAGCAGTTCTTC	CSARTGTGVYNEQFF